This record looks at one TCR beta chain sequence and its context. Its binding antigen is unknown. Qualities for individual bases were not recorded, and no much larger clone is one base off. The data derive from a study of shared clonotypes between healthy human individuals (dated by TCRdb to 2018 to 2020). About the full investigation: A few men and two women, aged 18 to 49 years, made up the cohort. To increase sequencing depth and limit assay-specific biases, different laboratories used diverse techniques to prepare libraries and sequence TCR repertoires. To estimate repertoire size and how much clonotypes are shared between individuals, the study performed deep sequencing of blood TCR repertoires from about five healthy adults. Each donor's leukapheresis produced roughly between roughly 0.85 and 10 billion PBMCs. For each donor, CD4 naive and CD4 memory were each given three plates, CD8 naive was given two plates, and CD8 memory was given one plate.

Overall study results and their limits: Sampling was restricted to blood, and TCR repertoires in tissues likely differ from the TCR repertoires found in blood. Pairwise subsampling indicated that sequencing depth was expected to affect the degree of clonotype sharing among donors. Incomplete sequencing was indicated by rarefaction of sorted-subset datasets, despite the large sequencing depth. Higher generation probabilities were observed for clonotypes shared by all four sorted-subset donors than for non-shared clonotypes. Larger estimated clonotype richness was generally found for naive subsets than for memory subsets. Sharing across four donors was observed for roughly 5.4% of naive CD4, 3% to 3.5% of naive CD8, about 2.3% of memory CD4, and roughly 0.4% of memory CD8 clonotypes. The small number of donors limited the genetic and exposure-history diversity represented.

Healthy HIV-negative adults with no recently reported acute infections or vaccinations were included as donors. All donors were Caucasian adults living in Nashville, Tennessee, USA. Magnetic negative selection was used to enrich CD4+ T cells, after which naive cells were positively selected on CD45RA and the negative fraction became the memory subset. Blood was collected by leukapheresis, and PBMCs were isolated by Ficoll-Histopaque density gradient centrifugation and then cryopreserved in liquid nitrogen vapor phase. Purity and quantity of every magnetically sorted T cell population were checked by analytical flow cytometry. Genomic DNA was isolated from each sorted fraction and quantified by UV absorbance on a Nanodrop 2000c. Using the deep immunoSEQ assay, TCR CDR3 regions were amplified from genomic DNA by multiplex PCR. Extracted genomic DNA from each cell subset was spread evenly across all wells of several immunoSEQ 96-well plates, with each plate serving as a replicate. Each replicate PCR for sorted subsets received roughly 0.2 ug genomic DNA, equal to roughly 33,000 T cell genomes. Purified libraries were quantified with a Qubit 3.0 fluorometer, sized on a Bioanalyzer 2100, and re-quantified with the KAPA Library Quantification kit. Each immunoSEQ 96-well plate was sequenced on its own single-read 150-cycle Illumina NextSeq 550 flow cell. On the authors' methods: Because only junctional sequences without quality scores were contained in the immunoSEQ output, filtering matching that applied to full-length reads could not be performed. Sequences were annotated with PyIR, a Python wrapper for IgBLAST v1.9, and V/J genes and CDR3 were assigned using IMGT germline references. Reads with weak V/J assignments (E-value above 1e-6), missing CDR3, stop codons, out-of-frame junctions, or ambiguous translated residues were removed. V3J clonotypes were defined by identical inferred V gene, J gene, and CDR3 amino acid sequence. Percentage overlap between repertoires was computed as shared unique clonotypes divided by the size of the smaller repertoire. Repertoire richness was assessed with RTK rarefaction, the Chao1 estimator, and Recon v2.1 estimates of unobserved clonotypes. For all TCRbeta clonotypes obtained by the gDNA method from a few donors, generation probabilities were computed with OLGA. Entries here come from immuneACCESS through TCRdb and include only in-frame sequences with V and J called. Some clones fail to appear in such tables; in the studies checked, an unresolved V gene covers under half of the shortfall, and the cause of the remainder is unknown. That table gives V, J and clone size, and the DNA gave D and trimming. The sample data list approximately 980,000 clones, and less than 85% of these were observed just once. The ten most abundant clones make up approximately 1.5% of the sample.

The CDR3, cysteine through phenylalanine, is 12 amino acids long. Kept here is only the CDR3 DNA, which spans 36 bases and is read in frame from base 1. V is clipped by 1 base and J by 10 bases, and the sequence between their germline boundaries is 8 bases long. Taken from the germline V gene (reference sequence), the CDR1 and CDR2 loops are SGHNT and YYREEE. The sequence derives from a man between 18 and 35 years old in good health. The sequence joins TRBV5-4 to TRBJ1-4, with no D gene named confidently. The sequenced sample was memory CD4+ T cells sorted from blood. What this sample's cell subset or site label stands for: CD45RA-negative fraction. The bases read TGTGCCAGCAGCTTGCAGTCAGGAAAACTGTTTTTT. Protein translation: CASSLQSGKLFF.